The sample holds many counts of the clone carrying this TCR beta chain. The CDR3 runs to 15 residues. V was trimmed by 1 base and J by 5 bases, leaving 12 bases between them. Germline V gene lookup returns CDR1 LNHNV and CDR2 YYDKDF (reference sequence). The data were obtained in a study of neurological immune-mediated disorders. From the 5' RACE reads, TCRdb called clonotypes with MiXCR, one entry per CDR3 protein. The sample consists of around 70,000 distinct CDR3 sequences, roughly 4.5% of them appearing once. The clonotype was recovered from a woman in her seventies with multiple sclerosis. Specimen: PBMCs. The V gene is TRBV15, the J gene TRBJ2-1; D is perhaps TRBD2 (5 bases). The CDR3 coding sequence is TGTGCCACCAGCAGAGGGGAGTACCTCAACAATGAGCAGTTCTTC. Protein: CATSRGEYLNNEQFF.